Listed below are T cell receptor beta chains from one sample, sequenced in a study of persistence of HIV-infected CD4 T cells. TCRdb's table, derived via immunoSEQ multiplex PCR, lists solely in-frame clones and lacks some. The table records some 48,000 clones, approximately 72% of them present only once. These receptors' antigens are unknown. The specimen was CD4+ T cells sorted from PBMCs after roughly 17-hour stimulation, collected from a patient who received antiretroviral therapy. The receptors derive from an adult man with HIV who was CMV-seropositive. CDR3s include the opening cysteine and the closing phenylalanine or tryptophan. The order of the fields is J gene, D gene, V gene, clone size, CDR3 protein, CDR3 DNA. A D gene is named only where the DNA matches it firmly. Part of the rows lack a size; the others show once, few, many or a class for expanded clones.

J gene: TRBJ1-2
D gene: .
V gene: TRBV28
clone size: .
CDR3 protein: CASSFSLNGYTF
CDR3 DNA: TGTGCCAGCAGTTTCTCACTAAATGGCTACACCTTC

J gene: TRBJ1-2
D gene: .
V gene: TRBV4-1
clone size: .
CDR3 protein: CASSQPDSRYNYGYTF
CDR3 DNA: TGCGCCAGCAGCCAACCTGACAGTAGGTATAACTATGGCTACACCTTC

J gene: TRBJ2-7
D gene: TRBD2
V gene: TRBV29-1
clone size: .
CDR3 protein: CSVGQSSGLGGQYF
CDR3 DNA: TGCAGCGTCGGTCAATCTAGCGGGTTAGGGGGGCAGTACTTC

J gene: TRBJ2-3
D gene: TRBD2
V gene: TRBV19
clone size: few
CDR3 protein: CASSIDLRAGRTDTQYF
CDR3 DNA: TGTGCCAGTAGTATAGATCTGCGAGCGGGGCGCACAGATACGCAGTATTTT

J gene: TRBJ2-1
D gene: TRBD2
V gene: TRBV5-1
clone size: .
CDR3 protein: CASSLEPTSGRKGEQFF
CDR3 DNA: TGCGCCAGCAGCTTGGAGCCTACTAGCGGGAGGAAAGGGGAGCAGTTCTTC

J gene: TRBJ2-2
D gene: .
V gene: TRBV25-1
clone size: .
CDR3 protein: CASRGSMAGELFF
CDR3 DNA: TGTGCCAGCAGGGGTAGTATGGCCGGGGAGCTGTTTTTT

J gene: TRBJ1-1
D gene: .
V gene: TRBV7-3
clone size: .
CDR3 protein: CASSFAGNTEAFF
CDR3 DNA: TGTGCCAGCAGCTTCGCAGGGAACACTGAAGCTTTCTTT

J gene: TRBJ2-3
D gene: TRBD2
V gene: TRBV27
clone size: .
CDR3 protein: CASSSTGLAGVARTDTQYF
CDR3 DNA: TGTGCCAGCAGTTCAACGGGACTAGCGGGAGTGGCACGCACAGATACGCAGTATTTT

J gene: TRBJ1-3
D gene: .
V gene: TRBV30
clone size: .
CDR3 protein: CAWSMGAISGNTIYF
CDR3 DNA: TGTGCCTGGAGTATGGGTGCGATCTCTGGAAACACCATATATTTT

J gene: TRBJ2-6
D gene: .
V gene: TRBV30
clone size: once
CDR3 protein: CAWDRTANVLTF
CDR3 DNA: TGTGCCTGGGACCGGACGGCCAACGTCCTGACTTTC

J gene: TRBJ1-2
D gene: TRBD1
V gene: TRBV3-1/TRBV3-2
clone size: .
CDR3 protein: CASSRQGALINYGYTF
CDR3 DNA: TGTGCCAGCAGCCGACAGGGGGCGTTGATTAACTATGGCTACACCTTC

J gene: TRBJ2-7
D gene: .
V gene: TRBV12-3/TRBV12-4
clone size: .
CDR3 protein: CASSLAGPYEQYF
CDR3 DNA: TGTGCCAGCAGTTTAGCCGGGCCTTACGAGCAGTACTTC

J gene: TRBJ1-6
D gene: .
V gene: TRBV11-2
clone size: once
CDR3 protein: CASSRAAGSSYNSPLHF
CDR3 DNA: TGTGCCAGCAGCCGCGCGGCAGGGAGCTCCTATAATTCACCCCTCCACTTT